What follows is one T cell receptor beta chain and its context. No antigen is known for it. This sample is drawn from a study of T cell repertoires in cytomegalovirus infection. TCRdb ran MiXCR on the reads and lists one entry per CDR3 protein. The sample has roughly 700,000 distinct CDR3 sequences, 30% to 40% seen once. The CDR3 length is 14 residues. Germline V gene sequence: CDR1 MNHNS, CDR2 SASEGT. Germline trimming cut 11 bases from V and 6 bases from J; bases unmatched to any gene: 14. This TCR was recovered from a human donor in good health (CMV status not recorded). Some clones in this sample may be carry-over from other donors' samples. Material: cultured PBMCs, obtained from culture after CMV antigen stimulation. The gene calls are TRBV6-1 and TRBJ2-3; TRBD1 matches at 7 bases. CDR3 bases: TGTGCCGGATCGAAACAGGGGCCATTGGATACGCAGTATTTT. Protein: CAGSKQGPLDTQYF.